This T cell receptor beta chain stems from a study of shared clonotypes between healthy human individuals. Overall study findings and caveats: A generally larger estimated richness was seen in naive subsets than in memory subsets. Generation of non-shared clonotypes was less probable than generation of clonotypes shared by all four donors.

TCRdb's table, derived via immunoSEQ multiplex PCR, lists solely in-frame clones and lacks some. The table lists millions of clones, around 90% of them singletons. Trimming at V came to 0 bases and at J to 0 bases, leaving 4 bases not matched to a gene. CDR1 ENHRY and CDR2 SYGVKD come from the germline V gene. The CDR3 is made up of 18 amino acids. Regarding this clone: Its antigen is still unknown.

This sequence originates from a man between 18 and 35 years old in good health. V and J are TRBV10-3 and TRBJ2-2; TRBD1 agrees at 10 bases. The sequencing sample was made of naive CD4+ T cells sorted from blood. Documented subset: CD45RA+ positively selected. The CDR3 nucleotides are TGTGCCATCAGTGAGTCAAGACAGGGGGCCGCGAACACCGGGGAGCTGTTTTTT. Residues: CAISESRQGAANTGELFF.